The present T cell receptor beta chain was sequenced within a study of early T cells in non-severe SARS-CoV-2 infection. Study-wide background: Investigators sequenced bulk RNA drawn from unsorted whole blood, and chains remained unpaired. General study results and limits: Comparison of clonotypes with VDJdb favored anti-spike CD8 responses while missing private and CD4 specificities.

Individually, cDNA molecules had unique molecular identifiers attached to them. A single record per CDR3 protein comes from TCRdb applying MiXCR to the 5' RACE reads. This sample carries around 60,000 distinct CDR3 sequences, over 9.5% of them seen once, and the ten largest clones take roughly 9.1%. This clonotype was recorded many times. Its matching antigen is unknown. Trimming stripped 5 bases from V and 1 base from J, with 11 bases between. There are 14 residues in the CDR3. Germline V gives CDR1 LGHDT, CDR2 YNNKEL (reference sequence). This receptor was identified in an adult who was a healthcare worker with PCR-confirmed SARS-CoV-2 infection or an uninfected control (not recorded which). The chain has TRBV3-1 and TRBJ1-2; tentatively, D is TRBD1 (6 bases). Material for sequencing was whole blood. The CDR3 nucleotides read TGTGCCAGCAGCTCCTGGACAGTTAACTATGGCTACACCTTC. Amino acid sequence: CASSSWTVNYGYTF.